One and the same sample provided the 21 T cell receptor beta chains below, sequenced in a study of shared clonotypes between healthy human individuals. This table comes from immunoSEQ multiplex PCR, and its TCRdb copy is limited to in-frame clones, with some not included. The sample lists under 1 million clones, nearly 95% seen once, with around 24% in the top ten. The naive CD8 subset, CD45RO-negative cells positively selected for CCR7, excluded terminally differentiated effector memory CD45RA+ cells. Sequencing was performed on naive CD8+ T cells sorted from blood. These receptor sequences come from a man aged 25-45 years in good health.

This chain uses TRBV7-9 with TRBJ1-1; D ambiguous. Per germline, CDR1 SEHNR and CDR2 FQNEAQ (reference sequence). This CDR3 is built from 13 residues. V lost 6 bases and J 7 bases, leaving 15 bases between the germline ends. The DNA of the CDR3 is TGTGCCAGCAGGCCTTTAGTGGCGAATGAAGCTTTCTTT. Residues: CASRPLVANEAFF.

This clone occurred once. The chain combines TRBV29-1 with TRBJ1-1; D gene uncertain. CDR3 length: 13 residues. Germline loops: CDR1 SQVTM, CDR2 ANQGSEA. The V and J ends lost 3 bases and 1 base respectively, with 9 bases between them. Here the CDR3 DNA reads TGCAGCGTTGATCCGCTCGGGAACACTGAAGCTTTCTTT. Its protein is CSVDPLGNTEAFF.

The chain employs TRBV28 and TRBJ1-1, with D maybe TRBD1 (5 bases). The germline gives CDR1 MDHEN, CDR2 SYDVKM. The CDR3 extends over 13 amino acids. The germline V and J ends were trimmed by 8 bases and 4 bases, with 14 bases remaining between them. The CDR3 here is CASSRGRATEAFF. CDR3 sequence (DNA): TGTGCCAGCTCCCGGGGGAGGGCCACTGAAGCTTTCTTT.

The chain carries TRBV6-5 and TRBJ2-7; D is ambiguous. V was cut by 5 bases and J by 7 bases, with 15 bases left in between. This CDR3 has 13 amino acids. Germline V gene data show CDR1 as MNHEY and CDR2 as SVGAGI. The CDR3 DNA follows: TGTGCCAGCAGTCCAATGGGTGGTGCGGAGCAGTACTTC. The encoded protein is CASSPMGGAEQYF.

V gene TRBV28 combines with J gene TRBJ2-4; 12 nucleotides match TRBD1. The germline CDR1 and CDR2 sequences are MDHEN and SYDVKM. The junction had 13 bases not matched to a gene; V was cut back by 3 bases and J by 1 base. The CDR3 extends over 20 amino acids. The CDR3 spells CASSFTGGTGGALAKNIQYF. CDR3 sequence (DNA): TGTGCCAGCAGTTTTACAGGGGGGACAGGGGGCGCACTGGCCAAAAACATTCAGTACTTC. The full variable domain, completed using reference TRBV28 and TRBJ2-4, is DVKVTQSSRYLVKRTGEKVFLECVQDMDHENMFWYRQDPGLGLRLIYFSYDVKMKEKGDIPEGYSVSREKKERFSLILESASTNQTSMYLCASSFTGGTGGALAKNIQYFGAGTRLSVL.

DNA of the CDR3: TGTGCCAGCAGTTTATCCGACACCTTGACCGTCAATGAGCAGTTCTTC. Amino acids: CASSLSDTLTVNEQFF. This chain links TRBV28 with TRBJ2-1; D unclear. The length of the CDR3 is 16 residues. Looked up from germline, CDR1 is MDHEN and CDR2 is SYDVKM. Trimming removed 1 base at V and 6 bases at J, with 16 bases between.

The chain employs TRBV5-6 and TRBJ2-2; weak D call: TRBD2 (6 bases). The V gene's germline CDR1 is SGHDT and CDR2 YYEEEE. V lost 9 bases and J 8 bases, leaving 14 bases between the germline ends. CDR3 length equals 12 residues. CDR3 sequence reads: CATCLGTGELFF. DNA for the CDR3: TGTGCCACCTGTTTGGGGACTGGGGAGCTGTTTTTT.

This clone was observed a handful of times. Other DNA sequences from this sample encode an identical CDR3 as well. This chain connects TRBV11-2 to TRBJ2-7, with 8 bases matching TRBD2. Germline loops: CDR1 SGHAT, CDR2 FQNNGV. CDR3 length: 13 residues. J gave up 3 bases and V 3 bases, and 1 base lay outside the gene matches. CDR3 sequence (DNA): TGTGCCAGCAGCTTGGGACTAGGCTACGAGCAGTACTTC. It is translated as CASSLGLGYEQYF.

V is TRBV4-1 and J is TRBJ2-2; 9 nucleotides align to TRBD2. This CDR3 comprises 19 residues. V trimming: 0 bases; J trimming: 2 bases; junction bases outside the gene matches: 10. In germline, CDR1 is MGHRA, CDR2 YSYEKL. This chain's CDR3 is CASSQDIVGLAGNTGELFF. CDR3 in DNA: TGCGCCAGCAGCCAAGACATAGTGGGGCTAGCGGGAAACACCGGGGAGCTGTTTTTT.

This sequence joins TRBV7-2 and TRBJ2-2; TRBD2 matches 8 bases. With V trimmed by 5 bases and J by 1 base, 6 bases remained unmatched. CDR3 length: 16 residues. Germline V CDR1 and CDR2: SGHTA, FQGNSA. Here the CDR3 DNA reads TGTGCCAGCAGCGATACTAGCGGCGAGAACACCGGGGAGCTGTTTTTT. Translated: CASSDTSGENTGELFF.

The J gene is TRBJ2-3, the V gene TRBV9; D unresolved. In germline, CDR1 is SGDLS, CDR2 YYNGEE. Trimming stripped 0 bases from V and 6 bases from J, with 17 bases between. The CDR3 has 16 amino acids. CDR3 residues: CASSVEDPELSDTQYF. The CDR3 DNA sequence: TGTGCCAGCAGCGTAGAGGATCCCGAGCTTAGCGATACGCAGTATTTT.

The chain joins TRBV5-1 to TRBJ2-7; TRBD2 is a possible D gene (6 bases). Trimming took 4 bases from V and 5 from J, leaving 13 bases between them. The CDR3 runs 13 residues. CDR1 and CDR2 from the germline V gene are SGHRS and YFSETQ. In nucleotides, the CDR3 is TGCGCCAGCAGCAATGGCGGGGTCCACGAGCAGTACTTC. Its protein product is CASSNGGVHEQYF.

The chain uses TRBV18 and TRBJ1-1; maybe TRBD1 (5 bases). In germline, CDR1 is KGHSH, CDR2 LQKENI. The CDR3 has 13 amino acids. Trimming removed 0 bases from V and 6 bases from J, with 8 bases in between. CDR3 sequence reads: CASSPPGVAEAFF. CDR3 bases: TGTGCCAGCTCACCACCAGGGGTTGCTGAAGCTTTCTTT. The full variable domain, with the rest looked up from reference TRBV18 and TRBJ1-1, is NAGVMQNPRHLVRRRGQEARLRCSPMKGHSHVYWYRQLPEEGLKFMVYLQKENIIDESGMPKERFSAEFPKEGPSILRIQQVVRGDSAAYFCASSPPGVAEAFFGQGTRLTVV.

Regarding this clone: Other DNA sequences in this sample translate to the same CDR3. This chain joins TRBV10-1 and TRBJ2-1, with D possibly being TRBD2 (5 bases). V gave up 2 bases and J gave up 4 bases, with 9 bases separating them. Germline loops: CDR1 WNHNN, CDR2 SYGVQD (reference sequence). The CDR3 spans 14 residues. The CDR3 bases are TGCGCCAGCAGTGAGGCCCGGGGATACAATGAGCAGTTCTTC. Protein: CASSEARGYNEQFF.

V usage is TRBV27 and J usage is TRBJ2-7; 9 bases match TRBD2. The CDR3 totals 14 residues. CDR1 is MNHEY, CDR2 SMNVEV, per germline (reference sequence). Trimming removed 2 bases from V and 4 bases from J; junction bases left unmatched: 3. Here the CDR3 reads CASSLVAGAYEQYF. CDR3 nucleotide sequence: TGTGCCAGCAGTTTAGTAGCGGGAGCGTACGAGCAGTACTTC.

The gene calls are TRBV27 and TRBJ2-1; 8 nucleotides line up with TRBD2. J was trimmed by 3 bases and V by 4 bases; bases with no gene match: 14. The CDR3 runs 18 residues. CDR1 and CDR2 (germline): MNHEY, SMNVEV (reference sequence). CDR3 amino acids: CASSSRVESGSNYNEQFF. In DNA, the CDR3 is TGTGCCAGCAGTTCCCGCGTGGAAAGCGGGAGCAACTACAATGAGCAGTTCTTC.

This rearrangement joins TRBV5-5 to TRBJ1-3, with no clear D. V lost 2 bases, J lost 0 bases, and 6 bases lay in between. The CDR3 length is 14 residues. Germline V lookup: CDR1 SGHKS, CDR2 YYEKEE (reference sequence). The CDR3, as DNA: TGTGCCAGCAGCTTAGGAATCTCTGGAAACACCATATATTTT. The encoded protein is CASSLGISGNTIYF.

This chain connects TRBV11-2 to TRBJ2-7; the match to TRBD1 covers 7 bases. The CDR3 consists of 12 residues. The junction had 3 bases not matched to a gene; V was cut back by 3 bases and J by 7 bases. Per germline, CDR1 SGHAT and CDR2 FQNNGV. The chain's CDR3 is CASSFGQAEQYF. CDR3 nucleotides: TGTGCCAGCAGCTTCGGACAGGCTGAGCAGTACTTC.

V is TRBV28 and J is TRBJ2-1; 10 bases are a match to TRBD2. The CDR3 spans 15 residues. In germline, CDR1 is MDHEN, CDR2 SYDVKM. V shed 5 bases and J 5 bases; nucleotides not matched to a gene: 6. CDR3 nucleotides: TGTGCCAGCAGTACCATCGGACTAGCGGACAATGAGCAGTTCTTC. As protein: CASSTIGLADNEQFF.

The chain couples TRBV10-3 to TRBJ2-1, with D possibly being TRBD1 (6 bases). CDR1 is ENHRY and CDR2 is SYGVKD in the germline V gene. Trimming cost V 3 bases and J 7 bases, with 13 bases left between them. CDR3 length equals 14 residues. CDR3 bases: TGTGCCATCAGTGACCCGACAGGTATGAATGAGCAGTTCTTC. Translated, it gives CAISDPTGMNEQFF.

The chain employs TRBV6-5 and TRBJ1-5; D ambiguous. CDR3 length: 14 residues. Trimming removed 0 bases from V and 7 bases from J, with 10 bases in between. Germline loops: CDR1 MNHEY, CDR2 SVGAGI. DNA of the CDR3: TGTGCCAGCAGTTACTCGGGATCTTTGCAGCCCCAGCATTTT. It yields the protein CASSYSGSLQPQHF.